Below, one T cell receptor beta chain is given with its context. The antigen is not known. Per the germline V gene, CDR1 is ENHRY and CDR2 is SYGVKD. Germline trimming cut 4 bases from V and 8 bases from J; bases unmatched to any gene: 7. There are 14 residues in the CDR3. These data come from a study of cytomegalovirus exposure and HLA in healthy donors. Study-level results: Reportedly, diagnosis of cytomegalovirus status by the classifier showed high specificity and sensitivity. Listed as cytomegalovirus-associated were more than 150 TCR beta chains. CMV antigen specificity was confirmed in vitro for a few CMV-associated chains.

The protocol was immunoSEQ multiplex PCR, while the TCRdb copy is restricted to in-frame clones and leaves out a portion. The sample lists around 200,000 clones, 80% to 85% seen once, with approximately 3% in the top ten. Sequenced: PBMCs. The chain links TRBV10-3 to TRBJ1-2; 10 nucleotides agree with TRBD1. The receptor was isolated from a woman aged 18-29 years in good health and CMV-seropositive. CDR3 DNA sequence: TGTGCCATCAGTGGGGGGACAGGGGAGTACGGCTACACCTTC. Translating gives CAISGGTGEYGYTF.